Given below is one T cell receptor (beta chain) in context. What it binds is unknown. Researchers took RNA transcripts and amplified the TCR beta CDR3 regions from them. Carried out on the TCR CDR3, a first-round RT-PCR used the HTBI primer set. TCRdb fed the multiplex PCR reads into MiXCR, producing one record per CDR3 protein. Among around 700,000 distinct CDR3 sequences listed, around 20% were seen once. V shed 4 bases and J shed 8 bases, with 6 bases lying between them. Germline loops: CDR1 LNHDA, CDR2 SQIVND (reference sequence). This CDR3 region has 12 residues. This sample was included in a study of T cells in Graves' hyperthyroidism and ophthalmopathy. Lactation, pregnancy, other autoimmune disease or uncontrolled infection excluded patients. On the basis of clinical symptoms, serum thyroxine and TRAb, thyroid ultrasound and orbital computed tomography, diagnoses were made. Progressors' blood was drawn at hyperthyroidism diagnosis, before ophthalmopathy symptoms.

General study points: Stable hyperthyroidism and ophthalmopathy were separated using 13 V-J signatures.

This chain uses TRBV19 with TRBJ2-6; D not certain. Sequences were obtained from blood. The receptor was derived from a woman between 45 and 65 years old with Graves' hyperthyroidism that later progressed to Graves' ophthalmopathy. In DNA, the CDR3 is TGTGCCAGTAGTACAGGAACCAACGTCCTGACTTTC. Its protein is CASSTGTNVLTF.